This paragraph reports one TCR beta chain. The antigen is unknown. This entry is derived from a study of T cell repertoires in cytomegalovirus infection. The wider study: Based on public TCR beta signatures, there were indications of CMV infection and of a matching HLA type.

J lost 13 bases, V lost 3 bases, and 12 bases had no gene match. Germline CDR1 reads LNHDA; CDR2 reads SQIVND (reference sequence). The CDR3 runs to 15 residues. TCRdb reprocessed the reads via MiXCR and lists one record per CDR3 protein. The profile shows approximately 990,000 distinct CDR3 sequences, approximately 31% of them singletons. J is TRBJ1-5 and V is TRBV19; TRBD1 matches 10 bases. The sequencing here drew on cultured CD8+ T cells from PBMCs, taken from culture after CMV antigen stimulation. This sequence was found in a human donor in good health (CMV status not recorded). Some clones in this sample may be carry-over from other donors' samples. CDR3 nucleotides: TGTGCCAGTAGTATTTCCGGGACAGGGGCCGTTCTGCAGCATTTT. Residues: CASSISGTGAVLQHF.